The 20 T cell receptor beta chains presented below share a single source sample, sequenced in a study of beta chain features in type 1 diabetes. The entirety of the isolated RNA underwent reverse transcription, so expressed TCRB transcripts were sequenced. Data came from immunoSEQ multiplex PCR; TCRdb stores just in-frame clones and leaves some out. The data show 600,000 to 650,000 clones, 15% to 17% seen once. The sample consisted of naive CD4+ T cells from blood. The source is a man younger than 30 in good health.

The V gene is TRBV15, the J gene TRBJ2-7; D remains ambiguous. This CDR3 spans 17 amino acids. CDR1 is LNHNV and CDR2 is YYDKDF in the germline V gene (reference sequence). Trimming removed 0 bases from V and 1 base from J, with 16 bases in between. CDR3 region: CATSRDKPDMHSYEQYF. CDR3 nucleotides: TGTGCCACCAGCAGAGATAAGCCGGATATGCATTCCTACGAGCAGTACTTC.

The chain links TRBV18 to TRBJ2-6; the match to TRBD1 covers 8 bases. CDR1 KGHSH and CDR2 LQKENI come from the germline V gene. J lost 4 bases, V lost 2 bases, and 4 bases had no gene match. The CDR3 spans 16 residues. CDR3 sequence (DNA): TGTGCCAGCTCACCAACGACAGGGGCCGGGGCCAACGTCCTGACTTTC. This encodes CASSPTTGAGANVLTF.

Only a few counts were recorded for this clone. In nucleotides, the CDR3 is TGCGCCAGCAGCCCGACAGGCCACAACAACTATGGCTACACCTTC. It is translated as CASSPTGHNNYGYTF. The chain couples TRBV5-1 to TRBJ1-2; maybe TRBD1 (6 bases). Looked up from germline, CDR1 is SGHRS and CDR2 is YFSETQ. CDR3 length: 15 residues. V was clipped by 4 bases and J by 2 bases, with 15 bases between them.

This clone came up a few times. The CDR3 loop is CASSSGASGGLRETQYF. DNA of the CDR3: TGTGCCAGCAGCTCAGGAGCTAGCGGGGGATTAAGGGAGACCCAGTACTTC. The chain employs TRBV7-9 and TRBJ2-5; 10 nucleotides match TRBD2. CDR1 and CDR2 from the germline V gene are SEHNR and FQNEAQ (reference sequence). This CDR3 has 17 residues. The V segment lost 4 bases and the J segment 5 bases; nucleotides outside the gene matches: 13.

In this sample, this clone turned up a few times. The CDR3 spells CASSPDVRGYEQYF. The CDR3 DNA reads TGTGCCAGCAGCCCGGACGTGCGGGGCTACGAGCAGTACTTC. The chain links TRBV7-3 to TRBJ2-7; a weak D match, TRBD2 (6 bases). Germline loops: CDR1 SGHTA, CDR2 FQGTGA. The CDR3 runs 14 residues. V lost 5 bases to trimming and J lost 3 bases, with 14 bases between them.

In its sample, this clone was seen a few times. The chain combines TRBV4-3 with TRBJ2-7; 7 nucleotides line up with TRBD1. The CDR3 spans 15 residues. The V gene's germline CDR1 is LGHNA and CDR2 YSLEER. The ends lost 3 bases at V and 3 bases at J; junction bases unmatched: 8. CDR3 sequence: CASSQVGAGGYEQYF. The CDR3 DNA reads as TGCGCCAGCAGCCAGGTCGGGGCAGGGGGCTACGAGCAGTACTTC.

The V and J genes are TRBV6-1 and TRBJ1-5; the match to TRBD1 covers 9 bases. The CDR3 sequence is 13 residues long. Germline V gene data show CDR1 as MNHNS and CDR2 as SASEGT. V was pared by 1 base and J by 12 bases, with 4 bases of the junction left unmatched. In DNA form, the CDR3 reads TGTGCCAGCAGTGAAGTCGGGACAGGGAACCAGCATTTT. It yields the protein CASSEVGTGNQHF.

This clone was picked up a small number of times. The CDR3 DNA sequence: TGTGCCAGCAGCTTAGTTAGTACCACAGAAAAACTGTTTTTT. Protein product: CASSLVSTTEKLFF. The chain is built from TRBV7-9 and TRBJ1-4, with D unclear. The CDR3 spans 14 residues. Trimming stripped 1 base from V and 8 bases from J, with 11 bases between. CDR1 is SEHNR and CDR2 is FQNEAQ in the germline V gene (reference sequence).

The chain is built from TRBV9 and TRBJ2-3, with a weak D call TRBD2 (5 bases). Trimming pared 0 bases from V and 1 base from J, leaving 9 bases between. CDR3 size: 15 residues. The germline gives CDR1 SGDLS, CDR2 YYNGEE. DNA of the CDR3: TGTGCCAGCAGCGTAGAGGGTAGCGGCACAGATACGCAGTATTTT. As protein: CASSVEGSGTDTQYF.

This clone has at least ten counts. This sequence joins TRBV10-3 and TRBJ2-3, with D perhaps matching TRBD2 (5 bases). The CDR3 is 13 residues long. The germline CDR1 and CDR2 sequences are ENHRY and SYGVKD. Trimming took 10 bases from V and 2 from J, leaving 13 bases between them. For the CDR3, the DNA is TGTGCCACCGAAGCGGCTTTCACAGATACGCAGTATTTT. Translating it yields CATEAAFTDTQYF.

The table lists this clone with a few counts. For the CDR3, the DNA is TGCGCCAGCAGCCAGTGGGGGACTAGCGGGGAGACCCAGTACTTC. This gives the protein CASSQWGTSGETQYF. The V call is TRBV4-1, the J call TRBJ2-5; 12 bases align to TRBD2. With V trimmed by 3 bases and J by 5 bases, 4 bases remained unmatched. The CDR3 extends over 15 amino acids. Germline V gene data show CDR1 as MGHRA and CDR2 as YSYEKL.

This clone appeared a few times. The CDR3 region has the DNA TGTGCCAGCAGCCCCCGGGGGGGCCGGAACACCGGGGAGCTGTTTTTT. The encoded protein is CASSPRGGRNTGELFF. The J gene is TRBJ2-2, the V gene TRBV7-2; 8 nucleotides line up with TRBD2. The CDR3 is 16 amino acids. The J segment lost 1 base and the V segment lost 5 bases, leaving 6 bases of the junction unmatched. The germline V gene encodes CDR1 SGHTA and CDR2 FQGNSA.

This clone was detected only a few times. The rearrangement links TRBV14 to TRBJ2-3; possibly TRBD2 for D (7 bases). The ends were cut back, 4 bases at V and 4 bases at J, with 15 bases in the middle. Germline assignment: CDR1 SGHDN and CDR2 FVKESK. There are 15 residues in the CDR3. The CDR3 DNA is TGTGCCAGCAGCCGGCGGTCGGGGGGCTCAGATACGCAGTATTTT. Its translation is CASSRRSGGSDTQYF.

The chain has TRBV7-9 and TRBJ2-3; maybe TRBD2 (5 bases). The CDR3 is 14 residues long. V lost 3 bases, J lost 7 bases, and 14 bases lay in between. The germline V gene has CDR1 SEHNR and CDR2 FQNEAQ (reference sequence). The DNA of the CDR3 is TGTGCCAGCAGCTTCAGAGCGACGGGAAATACGCAGTATTTT. This encodes CASSFRATGNTQYF.

The J gene is TRBJ2-1, the V gene TRBV6-5; the match to TRBD1 covers 8 bases. The CDR3 runs 15 residues. Germline V gene lookup returns CDR1 MNHEY and CDR2 SVGAGI. With 2 bases clipped from V and 7 bases from J, the junction kept 7 bases outside the gene matches. CDR3 DNA: TGTGCCAGCAGTTACAGGCAGGGGGCTGGGAATGAGCAGTTCTTC. Translated, it gives CASSYRQGAGNEQFF.

The V and J genes are TRBV5-8 and TRBJ1-5; D possibly corresponds to TRBD1 (6 bases). Germline values: CDR1 SGHTS, CDR2 YDEGEE. This CDR3 spans 15 amino acids. V was cut by 4 bases and J by 3 bases, with 14 bases left in between. CDR3 coding DNA: TGTGCCAGCAGCCGAGGGGGACGGATCAATCAGCCCCAGCATTTT. Encoded protein: CASSRGGRINQPQHF.

The V gene is TRBV19, the J gene TRBJ2-7; 9 bases fit TRBD2. The CDR3 runs to 13 residues. V shed 9 bases and J 2 bases; nucleotides not matched to a gene: 5. Per germline, CDR1 LNHDA and CDR2 SQIVND (reference sequence). The CDR3 nucleotides are TGTGCCAGCGTTAGCGGGAGCACCTACGAGCAGTACTTC. Its protein product is CASVSGSTYEQYF.

The chain links TRBV28 to TRBJ2-7; D ambiguous. Germline loops: CDR1 MDHEN, CDR2 SYDVKM. V lost 3 bases and J 0 bases, leaving 12 bases between the germline ends. The CDR3 sequence is 15 residues long. As DNA, the CDR3 is TGTGCCAGCAGTTTGGCTGCAAGAAACTCCTACGAGCAGTACTTC. It specifies CASSLAARNSYEQYF.

This clone was observed a few times. The J gene is TRBJ2-1, the V gene TRBV18; D perhaps matches TRBD2 (5 bases). The V end lost 1 base, the J end lost 9 bases, and 13 bases lay between the germline ends. The CDR3 has 14 residues. Germline CDR1 and CDR2: KGHSH and LQKENI. Here the CDR3 DNA reads TGTGCCAGCTCACCACAGGCGGGCGAGGGTGAGCAGTTCTTC. It specifies CASSPQAGEGEQFF. The variable domain in full, with the rest retrieved from reference TRBV18 and TRBJ2-1, is NAGVMQNPRHLVRRRGQEARLRCSPMKGHSHVYWYRQLPEEGLKFMVYLQKENIIDESGMPKERFSAEFPKEGPSILRIQQVVRGDSAAYFCASSPQAGEGEQFFGPGTRLTVL.

This chain links TRBV2 with TRBJ2-1; the match to TRBD1 covers 10 bases. Germline CDR1 and CDR2: SNHLY and FYNNEI. The V segment lost 7 bases and the J segment 1 base; nucleotides outside the gene matches: 1. This CDR3 has 14 amino acids. In DNA, the CDR3 is TGTGCCAGCACGGGACAGGGGTCCTACAATGAGCAGTTCTTC. Translated, it gives CASTGQGSYNEQFF.